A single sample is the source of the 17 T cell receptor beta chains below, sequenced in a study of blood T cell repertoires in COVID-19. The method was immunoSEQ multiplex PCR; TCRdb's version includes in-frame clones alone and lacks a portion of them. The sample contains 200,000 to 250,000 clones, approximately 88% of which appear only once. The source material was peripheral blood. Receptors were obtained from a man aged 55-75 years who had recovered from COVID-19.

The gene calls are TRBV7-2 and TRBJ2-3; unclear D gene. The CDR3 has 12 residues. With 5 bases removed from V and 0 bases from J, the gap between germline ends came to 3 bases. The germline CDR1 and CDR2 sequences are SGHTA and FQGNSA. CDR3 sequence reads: CASSRSTDTQYF. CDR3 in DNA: TGTGCCAGCAGCCGTAGCACAGATACGCAGTATTTT.

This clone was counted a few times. The CDR3: CASSKKGLAGSTGELFF. CDR3 bases: TGTGCCAGCAGCAAAAAGGGACTAGCTGGGAGCACCGGGGAGCTGTTTTTT. The genes are TRBV3-1 (or the pseudogene TRBV3-2) and TRBJ2-2; 9 bases are shared with TRBD2. The CDR3 runs 17 residues. The germline CDR1 and CDR2 sequences are LGHDT and YNNKEL (reference sequence). V lost 5 bases, J lost 4 bases, and 11 bases stayed unmatched.

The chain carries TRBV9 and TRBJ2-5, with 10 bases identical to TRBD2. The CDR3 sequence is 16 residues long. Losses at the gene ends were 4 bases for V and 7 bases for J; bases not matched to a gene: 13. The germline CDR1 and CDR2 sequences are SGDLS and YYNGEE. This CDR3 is CASSPSSGGSRGTQYF. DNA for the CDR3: TGTGCCAGCAGCCCCTCTAGCGGGGGTTCCAGGGGGACCCAGTACTTC.

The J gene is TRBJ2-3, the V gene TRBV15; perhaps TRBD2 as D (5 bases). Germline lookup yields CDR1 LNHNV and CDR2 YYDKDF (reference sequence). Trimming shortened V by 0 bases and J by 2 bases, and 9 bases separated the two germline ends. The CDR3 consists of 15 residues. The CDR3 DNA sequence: TGTGCCACCAGCAGAGAAAGAGGGTTCACAGATACGCAGTATTTT. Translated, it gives CATSRERGFTDTQYF.

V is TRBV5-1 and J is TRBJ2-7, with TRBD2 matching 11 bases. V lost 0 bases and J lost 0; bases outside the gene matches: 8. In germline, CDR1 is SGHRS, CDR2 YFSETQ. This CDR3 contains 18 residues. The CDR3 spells CASSLAGTSGRSSYEQYF. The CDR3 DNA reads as TGCGCCAGCAGCTTGGCCGGGACTAGCGGCAGGAGCTCCTACGAGCAGTACTTC.

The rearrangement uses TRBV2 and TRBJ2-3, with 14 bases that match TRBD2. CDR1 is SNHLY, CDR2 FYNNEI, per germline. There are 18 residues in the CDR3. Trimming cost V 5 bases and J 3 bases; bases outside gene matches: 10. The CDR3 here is CASSQPPTSGGATDTQYF. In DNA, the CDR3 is TGTGCCAGCAGTCAGCCCCCGACTAGCGGGGGGGCGACAGATACGCAGTATTTT.

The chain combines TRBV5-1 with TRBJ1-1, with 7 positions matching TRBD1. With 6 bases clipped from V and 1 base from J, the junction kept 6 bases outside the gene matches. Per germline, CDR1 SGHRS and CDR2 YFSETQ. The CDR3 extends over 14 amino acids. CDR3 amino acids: CASKTGDGNTEAFF. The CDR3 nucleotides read TGCGCCAGCAAAACAGGGGATGGGAACACTGAAGCTTTCTTT. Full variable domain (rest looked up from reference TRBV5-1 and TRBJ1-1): KAGVTQTPRYLIKTRGQQVTLSCSPISGHRSVSWYQQTPGQGLQFLFEYFSETQRNKGNFPGRFSGRQFSNSRSEMNVSTLELGDSALYLCASKTGDGNTEAFFGQGTRLTVV.

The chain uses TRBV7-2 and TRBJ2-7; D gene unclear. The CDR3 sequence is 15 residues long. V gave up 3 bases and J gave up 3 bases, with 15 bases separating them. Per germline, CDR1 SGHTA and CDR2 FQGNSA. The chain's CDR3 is CASSFVAAAGYEQYF. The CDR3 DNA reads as TGTGCCAGCAGCTTTGTGGCGGCCGCCGGCTACGAGCAGTACTTC.

The CDR3 DNA reads TGTGCCACGGTCCAGGGCTCCTATGGCTACACCTTC. Translation gives CATVQGSYGYTF. The chain is built from TRBV19 and TRBJ1-2; TRBD1 might be the D (5 bases). CDR3 length: 12 residues. The V and J ends lost 10 bases and 4 bases respectively, with 13 bases between them. Germline-derived CDR1 and CDR2 are LNHDA and SQIVND (reference sequence).

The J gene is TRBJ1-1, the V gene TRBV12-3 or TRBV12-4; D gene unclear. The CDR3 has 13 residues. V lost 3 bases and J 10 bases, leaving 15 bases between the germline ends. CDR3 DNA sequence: TGTGCCAGCAGTTTGGCACAGCTTAGGATAGCTTTCTTT. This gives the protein CASSLAQLRIAFF.

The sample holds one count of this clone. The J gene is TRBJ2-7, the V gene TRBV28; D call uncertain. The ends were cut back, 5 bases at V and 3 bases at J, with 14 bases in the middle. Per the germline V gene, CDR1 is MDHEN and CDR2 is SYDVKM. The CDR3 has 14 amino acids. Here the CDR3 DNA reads TGTGCCAGCAGTCCCACCACAGAGTACTACGAGCAGTACTTC. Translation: CASSPTTEYYEQYF.

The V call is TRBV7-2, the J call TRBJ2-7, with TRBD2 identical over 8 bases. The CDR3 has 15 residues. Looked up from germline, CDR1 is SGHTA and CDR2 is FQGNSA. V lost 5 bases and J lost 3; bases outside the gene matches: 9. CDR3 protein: CASSPRLARGYEQYF. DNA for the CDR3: TGTGCCAGCAGCCCTAGACTAGCGAGAGGCTACGAGCAGTACTTC. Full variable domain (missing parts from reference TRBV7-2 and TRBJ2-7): GAGVSQSPSNKVTEKGKDVELRCDPISGHTALYWYRQSLGQGLEFLIYFQGNSAPDKSGLPSDRFSAERTGGSVSTLTIQRTQQEDSAVYLCASSPRLARGYEQYFGPGTRLTVT.

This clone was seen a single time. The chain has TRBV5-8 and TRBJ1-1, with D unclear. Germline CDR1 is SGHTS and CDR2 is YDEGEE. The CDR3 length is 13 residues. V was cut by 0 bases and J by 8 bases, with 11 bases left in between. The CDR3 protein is CASSLDRGLEAFF. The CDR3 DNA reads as TGTGCCAGCAGCTTGGATCGTGGGCTCGAAGCTTTCTTT.

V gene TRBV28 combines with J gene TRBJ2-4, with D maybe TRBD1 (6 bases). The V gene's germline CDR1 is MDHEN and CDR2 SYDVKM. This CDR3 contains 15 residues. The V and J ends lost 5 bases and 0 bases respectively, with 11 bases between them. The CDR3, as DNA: TGTGCCAGCAGTCCGACAGGACTAGCCAAAAACATTCAGTACTTC. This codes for CASSPTGLAKNIQYF.

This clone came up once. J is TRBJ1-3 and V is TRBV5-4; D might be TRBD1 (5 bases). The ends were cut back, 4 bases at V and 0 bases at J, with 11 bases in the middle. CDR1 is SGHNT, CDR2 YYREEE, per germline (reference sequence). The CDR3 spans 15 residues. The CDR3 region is CASSKQDHSGNTIYF. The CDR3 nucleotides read TGTGCCAGCAGCAAACAGGATCACTCTGGAAACACCATATATTTT. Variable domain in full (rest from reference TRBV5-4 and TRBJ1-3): ETGVTQSPTHLIKTRGQQVTLRCSSQSGHNTVSWYQQALGQGPQFIFQYYREEENGRGNFPPRFSGLQFPNYSSELNVNALELDDSALYLCASSKQDHSGNTIYFGEGSWLTVV.

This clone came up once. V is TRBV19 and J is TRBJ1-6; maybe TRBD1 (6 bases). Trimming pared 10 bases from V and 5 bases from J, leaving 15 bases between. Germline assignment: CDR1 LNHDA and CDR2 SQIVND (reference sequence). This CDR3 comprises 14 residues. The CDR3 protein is CATRRGADNSPLHF. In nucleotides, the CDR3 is TGTGCCACTCGCCGGGGGGCCGATAATTCACCCCTCCACTTT.

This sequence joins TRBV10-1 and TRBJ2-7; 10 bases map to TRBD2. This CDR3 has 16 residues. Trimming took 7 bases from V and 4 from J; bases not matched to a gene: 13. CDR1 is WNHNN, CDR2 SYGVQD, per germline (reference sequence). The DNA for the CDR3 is TGCGCCAGCATACAGCGGGAGGGCCCAGCTCTGTACGAGCAGTACTTC. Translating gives CASIQREGPALYEQYF.